Given below is one TCR beta chain in context. What it recognizes is unknown. The CDR3 is made up of 15 amino acids. Germline V lookup: CDR1 MNHNS, CDR2 SASEGT. Trimming pared 3 bases from V and 1 base from J, leaving 12 bases between. The sample originates from a study of shared clonotypes between healthy human individuals. Study-wide results and limits: Larger estimated richness was generally recorded for naive subsets relative to memory subsets.

Clones were read by immunoSEQ multiplex PCR, and TCRdb kept only the in-frame ones, dropping some. The table shows approximately 530,000 clones, with roughly 95% occurring only once. The gene calls are TRBV6-1 and TRBJ1-1; D is possibly TRBD1 (5 bases). The sequenced material came from naive CD4+ T cells sorted from blood. Subset specified: CD45RA+ positively selected. This clonotype originated in a woman aged 30 to 39 in good health. CDR3 sequence (DNA): TGTGCCAGCAGTGATATGTGGGGGGGGAACACTGAAGCTTTCTTT. This gives the protein CASSDMWGGNTEAFF.